This T cell receptor (beta chain) was captured by sequencing in a study of OX40 agonist ivuxolimab in advanced cancers. Profiling relied on immunoSEQ multiplex PCR, and the TCRdb table lists in-frame clones only, not all of them. The sample holds 40,000 to 60,000 clones, about 93% seen once. V trimming: 0 bases; J trimming: 4 bases; junction bases outside the gene matches: 3. This CDR3 has 15 residues. Germline lookup yields CDR1 SGHRS and CDR2 YFSETQ. Autoimmune disease history or systemic immunosuppression led to patients being barred. Points on this clone: The target antigen is unknown.

Findings of the study overall: Compared with others, partial responders at 0.1-3.0 mg/kg displayed clonal expansion among the lowest. By week 6 at 0.1 to 3.0 mg/kg, blood CD4+ and CD8+ T cells had expanded clonally.

V gene TRBV5-1 combines with J gene TRBJ2-1, with 8 bases identical to TRBD2. The receptor was isolated from an adult with an advanced solid tumor such as melanoma, head and neck, liver or kidney cancer. The sample in question was CD4+ or CD8+ T cells sorted from blood, obtained in a trial of the OX40 agonist ivuxolimab. The CDR3 DNA sequence: TGCGCCAGCAGCTTGGCAGCGGGGGTATACAATGAGCAGTTCTTC. Protein product: CASSLAAGVYNEQFF.